This TCR beta chain was observed in a study of prognosis after radiotherapy for stage I lung cancer. Study-wide background: None of the non-small cell lung cancer patients was considered medically operable.

Whole-study findings and limits: Among patients who developed distant metastases, Shannon entropy after stereotactic body radiation therapy was lower.

Amplification of the TCR beta CDR3 (from genomic DNA) was done by two-round multiplex PCR. The first round of PCR was done with primers that matched each TRBV and TRBJ gene. Via MiXCR, TCRdb re-called the multiplex PCR reads, giving one row per CDR3 protein. The table includes around 30,000 distinct CDR3 sequences, around 35% detected once. The CDR3 runs to 14 residues. Germline V CDR1 and CDR2: SGHTA, FQGNSA. V was clipped by 5 bases and J by 2 bases, with 11 bases between them. This clonotype was detected only a few times. Its antigen remains unidentified. The chain links TRBV7-2 to TRBJ2-3; D not resolved. The TCR sequence derives from a donor over 45 with non-small cell lung cancer. Sequenced here: PBMCs, sampled before or after stereotactic body radiation therapy (not recorded which). CDR3 region: CASSAAGPTDTQYF. CDR3 coding DNA: TGTGCCAGCAGCGCCGCCGGCCCCACAGATACGCAGTATTTT. The full variable domain, its missing parts supplied by reference TRBV7-2 and TRBJ2-3, is GAGVSQSPSNKVTEKGKDVELRCDPISGHTALYWYRQSLGQGLEFLIYFQGNSAPDKSGLPSDRFSAERTGGSVSTLTIQRTQQEDSAVYLCASSAAGPTDTQYFGPGTRLTVL.